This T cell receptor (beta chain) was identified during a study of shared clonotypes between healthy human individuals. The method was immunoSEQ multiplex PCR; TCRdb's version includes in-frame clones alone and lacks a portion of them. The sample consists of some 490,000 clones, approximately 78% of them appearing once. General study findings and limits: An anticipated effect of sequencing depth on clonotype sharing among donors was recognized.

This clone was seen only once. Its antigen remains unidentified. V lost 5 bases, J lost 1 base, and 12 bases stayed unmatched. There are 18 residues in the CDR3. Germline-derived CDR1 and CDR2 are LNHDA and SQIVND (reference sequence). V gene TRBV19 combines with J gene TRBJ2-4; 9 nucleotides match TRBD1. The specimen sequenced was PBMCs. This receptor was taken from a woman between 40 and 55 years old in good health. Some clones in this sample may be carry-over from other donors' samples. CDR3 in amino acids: CASSSYLPQGAAKNIQYF. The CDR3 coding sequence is TGTGCCAGTAGTTCTTACCTACCACAGGGGGCTGCCAAAAACATTCAGTACTTC.